This is a list of T cell receptor beta chains from one sample in a study of blood T cells in healthy people across ages. MiXCR, run by TCRdb on the 5' RACE reads, gives a single entry per CDR3 protein. The data hold some 1.6 million distinct CDR3 sequences, with almost 35% observed a single time. The sequencing input was blood. These receptors were obtained from a woman aged 25-40 years in good health. Each CDR3 is given with its conserved first and last residue. A D gene is named only where the DNA matches it firmly. The size field is filled for only some rows; it gives once, few, many or a size class.

TRBJ2-1,few,NA,TRBV6-1,CACPGRGGHGQFF,TGTGCCTGCCCGGGCAGGGGTGGGCATGGGCAGTTCTTC
TRBJ1-5,few,TRBD1,TRBV18,CASSGTGGHQPQHF,TGTGCCAGCTCAGGGACAGGGGGTCATCAGCCCCAGCATTTT
TRBJ1-5,NA,NA,TRBV2,CASRARGYSNQPQHF,TGTGCCAGCAGAGCCCGCGGGTATAGCAATCAGCCCCAGCATTTT
TRBJ1-2,once,NA,TRBV7-6,CASSLETHRVIGGYTF,TGTGCCAGCAGCTTAGAGACCCACAGGGTAATTGGTGGCTACACCTTC
TRBJ2-3,many,NA,TRBV6-6,CASSFNRVTTSTDTQYF,TGTGCCAGCAGTTTCAACAGGGTAACCACTAGCACAGATACGCAGTATTTT
TRBJ2-5,NA,TRBD2,TRBV2,CASRATSGETQYF,TGTGCCAGCAGAGCGACTAGCGGGGAGACCCAGTACTTC
TRBJ2-4,few,NA,TRBV30,CAWSPGTYGIQYF,TGTGCCTGGAGTCCAGGGACTTACGGCATTCAGTACTTC
TRBJ2-3,many,TRBD2,TRBV7-2,CASSLSGTSGTDTQYF,TGTGCCAGCAGCTTATCTGGGACTAGTGGCACAGATACGCAGTATTTT
TRBJ1-2,NA,NA,TRBV12-3/TRBV12-4,CASRFASKGSGYTF,TGTGCCAGCAGATTTGCCTCGAAGGGGAGCGGCTACACCTTC
TRBJ1-6,few,TRBD1,TRBV20-1,CSAPGQHNSPLHF,TGCAGTGCTCCGGGACAGCATAATTCGCCCCTCCACTTT
TRBJ2-1,NA,NA,TRBV4-1,CASSQSRELPYNEQFF,TGCGCCAGCAGCCAAAGCCGGGAGCTACCCTACAATGAGCAGTTCTTC
TRBJ2-1,few,TRBD2,TRBV7-9,CASSVNPVLAVVSSYNEQFF,TGTGCCAGCAGCGTTAACCCGGTACTAGCGGTCGTGAGCTCCTACAATGAGCAGTTCTTC
TRBJ2-3,NA,NA,TRBV12-3/TRBV12-4,CASSPCGGRTDTQYF,TGTGCCAGCAGCCCCTGTGGGGGGCGCACAGATACGCAGTATTTT
TRBJ2-1,NA,TRBD2,TRBV27,CASSLLWGLAGGFYNEQFF,TGTGCCAGCAGTTTATTATGGGGACTAGCGGGAGGGTTTTACAATGAGCAGTTCTTC
TRBJ2-1,few,TRBD2,TRBV9,CASSVLAGGRDEQFF,TGTGCCAGCAGCGTACTAGCGGGGGGGCGGGATGAGCAGTTCTTC
TRBJ2-7,NA,NA,TRBV13,CASSARGGPFDEQYF,TGTGCCAGCAGCGCCAGGGGGGGGCCGTTCGACGAGCAGTACTTC
TRBJ2-3,NA,NA,TRBV5-1,CASSSGGGPGDTQYF,TGCGCCAGCAGCTCAGGAGGGGGGCCGGGAGATACGCAGTATTTT
TRBJ2-7,few,NA,TRBV6-5,CASSYRQPGSYEQYF,TGTGCCAGCAGTTACCGCCAGCCCGGGTCCTACGAGCAGTACTTC
TRBJ2-7,few,NA,TRBV5-1,CASSPWGTETTGQYF,TGCGCCAGCAGCCCTTGGGGGACGGAAACTACGGGGCAGTACTTC
TRBJ2-1,NA,TRBD2,TRBV4-1,CASSGQAGGPSLYNERFF,TGCGCCAGCAGCGGACAAGCGGGAGGGCCGTCCTTATACAATGAGCGGTTCTTC
TRBJ1-2,NA,NA,TRBV6-2/TRBV6-3,CASSRTSDYGYTF,TGTGCCAGCAGCCGAACTTCGGACTATGGCTACACCTTC
TRBJ2-1,NA,NA,TRBV4-1,CASSPGTPRSNEQFF,TGCGCCAGCAGCCCCGGGACACCTCGATCCAATGAGCAGTTCTTC
TRBJ2-1,NA,TRBD1,TRBV27,CASSFGTVHNEQFF,TGTGCCAGCAGTTTCGGGACAGTACACAATGAGCAGTTCTTC
TRBJ2-5,once,NA,TRBV28,CASSQASRAQETQYF,TGTGCCAGCAGTCAAGCGAGCCGGGCCCAAGAGACCCAGTACTTC
TRBJ2-3,few,TRBD2,TRBV9,CASSVAPLAGTTDTQYF,TGTGCCAGCAGCGTAGCCCCACTAGCGGGAACCACAGATACGCAGTATTTT
TRBJ1-4,NA,NA,TRBV6-2/TRBV6-3,CASSRERFEKLFF,TGTGCCAGCAGCCGAGAACGGTTTGAAAAACTGTTTTTT
TRBJ2-1,many,NA,TRBV5-5,CASSQGHGIWNEQFF,TGTGCCAGCAGCCAGGGACACGGGATATGGAATGAGCAGTTCTTC
TRBJ2-7,NA,NA,TRBV2,CASSDIAGGGEQYF,TGTGCCAGCAGTGATATAGCCGGCGGTGGAGAGCAGTACTTC
TRBJ2-3,NA,NA,TRBV2,CASSGGLGLWDTQYF,TGTGCCAGCAGTGGAGGACTGGGGCTCTGGGATACGCAGTATTTT
TRBJ1-4,NA,NA,TRBV18,CASSPPTGANEKLFF,TGTGCCAGCTCACCACCGACAGGAGCAAATGAAAAACTGTTTTTT
TRBJ1-1,few,NA,TRBV18,CASSPPGGKAFF,TGTGCCAGCTCACCACCAGGGGGAAAAGCTTTCTTT
TRBJ2-3,few,NA,TRBV2,CASSMTGPKYF,TGTGCCAGCAGCATGACAGGACCAAAGTATTTT
TRBJ1-1,NA,NA,TRBV7-3,CASSVGRGWSTEAFF,TGTGCCAGCAGCGTGGGGCGGGGATGGAGCACTGAAGCTTTCTTT
TRBJ2-1,NA,TRBD2,TRBV20-1,CSARELAGLSSYNEQFF,TGCAGTGCTAGAGAACTAGCGGGATTGAGCTCCTACAATGAGCAGTTCTTC
TRBJ1-2,NA,NA,TRBV28,CATYRVSGYAF,TGTGCCACCTACAGGGTCTCTGGCTACGCCTTC
TRBJ1-2,NA,NA,TRBV20-1,CSARSRTENYGYTF,TGCAGTGCTAGGTCCCGGACAGAGAACTATGGCTACACCTTC
TRBJ2-2,NA,NA,TRBV12-3/TRBV12-4,CASSLNPGQGVGELFF,TGTGCCAGCAGTTTAAATCCTGGCCAGGGCGTCGGGGAGCTGTTTTTT
TRBJ2-3,few,NA,TRBV4-1,CASSQQAGRSDTQYF,TGCGCCAGCAGCCAACAGGCGGGGCGGTCGGATACGCAGTATTTT
TRBJ2-5,NA,TRBD2,TRBV27,CASSLSGLAGGTQYF,TGTGCCAGCAGTTTATCGGGCCTAGCGGGAGGGACCCAGTACTTC
TRBJ1-2,many,NA,TRBV7-9,CASSLTGARGYTF,TGTGCCAGCAGCTTAACGGGGGCACGGGGCTACACCTTC
TRBJ1-4,NA,NA,TRBV6-1,CASSEAGAAEKLFF,TGTGCCAGCAGTGAGGCGGGTGCGGCTGAAAAACTGTTTTTT
TRBJ2-7,NA,NA,TRBV18,CASSSGTISYEQYF,TGTGCCAGCTCGTCAGGAACCATCTCCTACGAGCAGTACTTC
TRBJ2-7,NA,TRBD1,TRBV2,CASSQGTGAGEQYF,TGTGCCAGCAGCCAAGGGACAGGGGCTGGAGAGCAGTACTTC
TRBJ2-3,NA,NA,TRBV28,CASSLWWGASTDTQYF,TGTGCCAGCAGTTTGTGGTGGGGGGCTAGCACAGATACGCAGTATTTT
TRBJ1-5,few,NA,TRBV7-9,CASSLETASNQPQHF,TGTGCCAGCAGCTTAGAAACAGCGAGCAATCAGCCCCAGCATTTT
TRBJ2-2,NA,TRBD1,TRBV20-1,CSARSGTGGTGELFF,TGCAGTGCTAGGTCCGGGACAGGAGGCACCGGGGAGCTGTTTTTT
TRBJ2-1,NA,NA,TRBV4-1,CASSQDIRGPGNEQFF,TGCGCCAGCAGCCAAGACATCCGGGGGCCGGGGAATGAGCAGTTCTTC
TRBJ1-4,few,TRBD1,TRBV7-9,CASSALTGVNEKLFF,TGTGCCAGCAGCGCGTTGACAGGGGTTAATGAAAAACTGTTTTTT
TRBJ2-3,NA,NA,TRBV7-8,CASSLAGAPVRSTQYF,TGTGCCAGCAGCTTAGCCGGGGCGCCCGTCCGGAGTACGCAGTATTTT
TRBJ2-7,NA,TRBD1,TRBV4-1,CASSQVTGAINSFEQYF,TGCGCCAGCAGCCAAGTCACAGGGGCCATTAATTCCTTCGAGCAGTACTTC
TRBJ2-1,few,TRBD2,TRBV6-5,CASSLSGGFPNEQFF,TGTGCCAGCAGTCTGTCGGGAGGGTTCCCCAATGAGCAGTTCTTC
TRBJ2-5,NA,TRBD1,TRBV2,CASSEGETGARQETQYF,TGTGCCAGCAGTGAAGGGGAGACAGGGGCAAGGCAAGAGACCCAGTACTTC
TRBJ2-3,few,TRBD2,TRBV27,CASSEGVAGGTTDTQYF,TGTGCCAGCAGTGAAGGCGTAGCGGGAGGGACCACAGATACGCAGTATTTT
TRBJ2-6,NA,TRBD2,TRBV4-1,CASSQGTSGGGPGANVLTF,TGCGCCAGCAGCCAAGGGACTAGCGGGGGGGGGCCAGGGGCCAACGTCCTGACTTTC
TRBJ1-5,NA,TRBD1,TRBV5-1,CASSFQGGDNQPQHF,TGCGCCAGCAGCTTCCAGGGGGGGGACAATCAGCCCCAGCATTTT
TRBJ2-7,many,NA,TRBV10-3,CAINPGNSYEQYF,TGTGCCATCAATCCGGGTAACTCCTACGAGCAGTACTTC
TRBJ2-7,NA,TRBD2,TRBV7-6,CASSLGQRGPSYEQYF,TGTGCCAGCAGCTTGGGGCAGCGGGGACCCTCCTACGAGCAGTACTTC
TRBJ2-3,few,NA,TRBV27,CASSLLTRADTQYF,TGTGCCAGCAGTTTACTCACGAGGGCAGATACGCAGTATTTT
TRBJ2-7,few,NA,TRBV21-1,CASSIGGSSRQYF,TGTGCCAGCAGCATAGGGGGGTCCTCGAGGCAGTACTTC
TRBJ2-7,NA,NA,TRBV9,CAGINRELSYEQYF,TGTGCCGGTATTAACAGGGAGCTCTCCTACGAGCAGTACTTC